This is a list of T cell receptor beta chains from one sample in a study of blood T cell repertoires in COVID-19. Measured with immunoSEQ multiplex PCR; TCRdb has only the in-frame clones, and not every one. The sample records 90,000 to 120,000 clones, roughly 83% being singletons. The specimen sequenced was peripheral blood. These receptors were obtained from a human donor in a cohort sampled during active COVID-19. The CDR3 runs from the conserved cysteine through the conserved F or W. The D gene is left open where the match is weak.

d_call: TRBD2
v_call: TRBV7-9
cdr3_length: 16
j_call: TRBJ2-1
cdr3_aa: CASSLGLADTYNEQFF

d_call: TRBD1
v_call: TRBV2
cdr3_length: 17
j_call: TRBJ1-4
cdr3_aa: CASKQDRGLATNEKLFF

d_call: -
v_call: TRBV21-1
cdr3_length: 12
j_call: TRBJ1-3
cdr3_aa: CASGKGRNTIYF

d_call: TRBD2
v_call: TRBV24-1
cdr3_length: 15
j_call: TRBJ2-3
cdr3_aa: CATSDPGLGTDTQYF

d_call: TRBD1
v_call: TRBV7-2
cdr3_length: 15
j_call: TRBJ2-6
cdr3_aa: CASSSQGAGANVLTF

d_call: TRBD1
v_call: TRBV6-5
cdr3_length: 15
j_call: TRBJ2-1
cdr3_aa: CASMDGQGVYNEQFF

d_call: -
v_call: TRBV9
cdr3_length: 15
j_call: TRBJ2-2
cdr3_aa: CASSVTGLNTGELFF

d_call: -
v_call: TRBV4-3
cdr3_length: 14
j_call: TRBJ1-5
cdr3_aa: CASSRTQGNQPQHF

d_call: -
v_call: TRBV7-9
cdr3_length: 14
j_call: TRBJ2-5
cdr3_aa: CASSLVALKETQYF

d_call: -
v_call: TRBV7-9
cdr3_length: 16
j_call: TRBJ2-7
cdr3_aa: CASRPWDSREGYEQYF

d_call: -
v_call: TRBV29-1
cdr3_length: 10
j_call: TRBJ1-1
cdr3_aa: CSVGQHEAFF

d_call: -
v_call: TRBV19
cdr3_length: 13
j_call: TRBJ2-7
cdr3_aa: CASSPGHPYEQYF

d_call: TRBD2
v_call: TRBV7-9
cdr3_length: 15
j_call: TRBJ2-1
cdr3_aa: CASSSRLAGEGEQFF

d_call: TRBD2
v_call: TRBV6-5
cdr3_length: 16
j_call: TRBJ2-7
cdr3_aa: CASSYSRGGSSYEQYF

d_call: TRBD1
v_call: TRBV6-5
cdr3_length: 15
j_call: TRBJ1-2
cdr3_aa: CASSYSRQGDYSYTF

d_call: -
v_call: TRBV16
cdr3_length: 15
j_call: TRBJ2-3
cdr3_aa: CASSQRSGSTDTQYF

d_call: TRBD1
v_call: TRBV7-2
cdr3_length: 17
j_call: TRBJ1-6
cdr3_aa: CASSTRQGIGGNSPLHF

d_call: -
v_call: TRBV4-1
cdr3_length: 16
j_call: TRBJ1-2
cdr3_aa: CASSPQGTILDYGYTF

d_call: TRBD1
v_call: TRBV5-6
cdr3_length: 16
j_call: TRBJ2-2
cdr3_aa: CASSLGDRRSTGELFF

d_call: -
v_call: TRBV25-1
cdr3_length: 14
j_call: TRBJ2-7
cdr3_aa: CASSPRLNSYEQYF

d_call: -
v_call: TRBV7-9
cdr3_length: 15
j_call: TRBJ2-2
cdr3_aa: CASSATTGNTGELFF

d_call: TRBD1
v_call: TRBV3-1/TRBV3-2
cdr3_length: 15
j_call: TRBJ2-1
cdr3_aa: CASRPGTGEFNEQFF

d_call: -
v_call: TRBV7-3
cdr3_length: 13
j_call: TRBJ2-2
cdr3_aa: CASSLDYTGELFF

d_call: TRBD1
v_call: TRBV18
cdr3_length: 14
j_call: TRBJ2-5
cdr3_aa: CASSPPGGWETQYF

d_call: TRBD2
v_call: TRBV3-1/TRBV3-2
cdr3_length: 15
j_call: TRBJ2-3
cdr3_aa: CASSQGAGASGGQYF

d_call: TRBD1
v_call: TRBV27
cdr3_length: 15
j_call: TRBJ2-1
cdr3_aa: CASSPRTGYYNEQFF

d_call: -
v_call: TRBV11-2
cdr3_length: 14
j_call: TRBJ1-1
cdr3_aa: CASSQIRLNTEAFF

d_call: TRBD2
v_call: TRBV5-1
cdr3_length: 17
j_call: TRBJ2-6
cdr3_aa: CASSKLAGGSGANVLTF

d_call: -
v_call: TRBV6-1
cdr3_length: 14
j_call: TRBJ1-3
cdr3_aa: CASSEGGSPNTIYF

d_call: -
v_call: TRBV7-2
cdr3_length: 16
j_call: TRBJ1-5
cdr3_aa: CASSLEWTMSNQPQHF

d_call: -
v_call: TRBV27
cdr3_length: 15
j_call: TRBJ2-2
cdr3_aa: CASSKGVRGSGELFF

d_call: TRBD2
v_call: TRBV5-4
cdr3_length: 15
j_call: TRBJ2-3
cdr3_aa: CASSSSGRALGTQYF

d_call: TRBD2
v_call: TRBV9
cdr3_length: 15
j_call: TRBJ2-3
cdr3_aa: CASSVQTSGRDTQYF

d_call: -
v_call: TRBV6-5
cdr3_length: 13
j_call: TRBJ1-2
cdr3_aa: CASSQNRDFGYTF

d_call: -
v_call: TRBV5-1
cdr3_length: 15
j_call: TRBJ2-1
cdr3_aa: CASSMNVYSYNEQFF

d_call: -
v_call: TRBV3-1/TRBV3-2
cdr3_length: 16
j_call: TRBJ2-2
cdr3_aa: CASSQAGGMNTGELFF

d_call: TRBD1
v_call: TRBV19
cdr3_length: 13
j_call: TRBJ1-1
cdr3_aa: CASSDRGLIEAFF

d_call: TRBD1
v_call: TRBV27
cdr3_length: 14
j_call: TRBJ1-1
cdr3_aa: CASSLKTGWTEAFF

d_call: TRBD2
v_call: TRBV7-9
cdr3_length: 16
j_call: TRBJ2-1
cdr3_aa: CASSLAATLGGDEQFF

d_call: -
v_call: TRBV18
cdr3_length: 16
j_call: TRBJ2-7
cdr3_aa: CASSPAYLAPSYEQYF

d_call: -
v_call: TRBV6-4
cdr3_length: 15
j_call: TRBJ2-1
cdr3_aa: CASSVPTDNYNEQFF

d_call: -
v_call: TRBV18
cdr3_length: 13
j_call: TRBJ1-1
cdr3_aa: CASSGRQDAEAFF

d_call: -
v_call: TRBV5-1
cdr3_length: 17
j_call: TRBJ1-6
cdr3_aa: CASSPGQLSVLNSPLHF

d_call: -
v_call: TRBV4-3
cdr3_length: 15
j_call: TRBJ2-2
cdr3_aa: CASSQEGVLTGELFF

d_call: TRBD1
v_call: TRBV6-5
cdr3_length: 15
j_call: TRBJ1-4
cdr3_aa: CASRRQTGSGEKLFF

d_call: TRBD2
v_call: TRBV27
cdr3_length: 16
j_call: TRBJ2-1
cdr3_aa: CASSPPLGSGRDEQFF

d_call: -
v_call: TRBV6-5
cdr3_length: 13
j_call: TRBJ2-7
cdr3_aa: CASSSYSGYEQYF

d_call: TRBD1
v_call: TRBV7-8
cdr3_length: 16
j_call: TRBJ1-6
cdr3_aa: CASSLGGRGLNSPLHF

d_call: TRBD1
v_call: TRBV5-1
cdr3_length: 15
j_call: TRBJ2-7
cdr3_aa: CASSLAPDRAYEQYF

d_call: -
v_call: TRBV18
cdr3_length: 15
j_call: TRBJ1-1
cdr3_aa: CASSYRMDLNTEAFF

d_call: TRBD2
v_call: TRBV25-1
cdr3_length: 12
j_call: TRBJ2-7
cdr3_aa: CASSRLAREQYF

d_call: TRBD2
v_call: TRBV7-3
cdr3_length: 11
j_call: TRBJ2-1
cdr3_aa: CASSGSGALLF

d_call: TRBD2
v_call: TRBV27
cdr3_length: 15
j_call: TRBJ2-1
cdr3_aa: CASSFGTSGSNEQFF

d_call: -
v_call: TRBV4-3
cdr3_length: 13
j_call: TRBJ2-3
cdr3_aa: CASGGLGTDTQYF

d_call: TRBD1
v_call: TRBV5-5
cdr3_length: 16
j_call: TRBJ1-4
cdr3_aa: CASSGGTAGLREKLFF